The 27 T cell receptor beta chains in this list originate from one sample, sequenced in a study of radiotherapy plus CTLA-4 blockade in lung cancer. TCRdb's copy holds only in-frame clones and misses some; the assay was immunoSEQ multiplex PCR. The sample contains about 78,000 clones, approximately 86% of which appear only once. Material: peripheral blood, obtained from a patient treated with radiotherapy plus ipilimumab. The receptors come from a human donor with non-small cell lung cancer who had a partial response to radiotherapy plus ipilimumab.

This sequence joins TRBV27 and TRBJ1-6; D gene ambiguous. Germline values: CDR1 MNHEY, CDR2 SMNVEV (reference sequence). The CDR3 extends over 15 amino acids. The V end was cut by 4 bases, the J end by 4 bases, with 11 bases between. The CDR3 loop reads CASSSPGPYNSPLHF. The CDR3 DNA follows: TGTGCCAGCAGTTCACCGGGTCCTTATAATTCACCCCTCCACTTT.

This chain uses TRBV5-6 with TRBJ2-7; no clear D. Germline assignment: CDR1 SGHDT and CDR2 YYEEEE. The CDR3 totals 13 residues. V was clipped by 0 bases and J by 6 bases, with 10 bases between them. CDR3 coding DNA: TGTGCCAGCAGCTTGGTTTCCCGCGGCGAGCAGTACGTC. As protein: CASSLVSRGEQYV.

The chain couples TRBV5-5 to TRBJ1-3; 7 nucleotides align to TRBD1. Germline V CDR1 and CDR2: SGHKS, YYEKEE (reference sequence). The V and J ends lost 0 bases and 2 bases, in that order; junction bases with no gene match: 5. The CDR3 has 16 residues. CDR3 in amino acids: CASSLASQGAGNTIYF. For the CDR3, the DNA is TGTGCCAGCAGCTTGGCCTCGCAGGGGGCTGGAAACACCATATATTTT.

This chain links TRBV15 with TRBJ2-7, with a possible D match to TRBD1 (6 bases). The CDR3 is 20 residues long. The V gene's germline CDR1 is LNHNV and CDR2 YYDKDF (reference sequence). V was pared by 2 bases and J by 3 bases, with 29 bases between. In nucleotides, the CDR3 is TGTGCCACCAGCAGATATACCCGGGACAAGGCCCCTCAGAGACTCTACGAGCAGTACTTC. Protein sequence: CATSRYTRDKAPQRLYEQYF.

CDR3 sequence reads: CALQGGRAGTYNEQFF. The DNA for the CDR3 is TGTGCCCTACAGGGGGGCAGGGCCGGCACCTACAATGAGCAGTTCTTC. The chain links TRBV7-9 to TRBJ2-1; TRBD1 matches 8 bases. The germline gives CDR1 SEHNR, CDR2 FQNEAQ (reference sequence). The CDR3 is made up of 16 amino acids. V lost 11 bases to trimming and J lost 2 bases; unmatched junction nucleotides: 14. The whole variable domain, filled in from reference TRBV7-9 and TRBJ2-1, reads DTGVSQNPRHKITKRGQNVTFRCDPISEHNRLYWYRQTLGQGPEFLTYFQNEAQLEKSRLLSDRFSAERPKGSFSTLEIQRTEQGDSAMYLCALQGGRAGTYNEQFFGPGTRLTVL.

The chain carries TRBV11-2 and TRBJ1-1; tentatively, D is TRBD1 (6 bases). Trimming cost V 5 bases and J 1 base, with 8 bases left between them. In germline, CDR1 is SGHAT, CDR2 FQNNGV. The CDR3 runs to 13 residues. CDR3: CASSGQSNTEAFF. CDR3 nucleotides: TGTGCCAGCAGCGGACAGTCGAACACTGAAGCTTTCTTT.

This chain joins TRBV6-6 and TRBJ1-1; 10 bases fit TRBD1. After removal of 2 bases from V and 7 bases from J, the junction contained 7 bases not matched to a gene. This CDR3 spans 15 amino acids. The germline V gene has CDR1 MNHNY and CDR2 SVGAGI (reference sequence). CDR3 nucleotides: TGTGCCAGCAGTTACCCCCGGGACAGGGGTCTTGAAGCTTTCTTT. This encodes CASSYPRDRGLEAFF.

The chain couples TRBV7-9 to TRBJ2-3; TRBD2 matches at 8 bases. CDR3 size: 15 residues. The germline V gene encodes CDR1 SEHNR and CDR2 FQNEAQ (reference sequence). V lost 5 bases to trimming and J lost 0 bases; unmatched junction nucleotides: 4. The CDR3 region has the DNA TGTGCCAGCAGCCCCAGCGGGAGCAGCACAGATACGCAGTATTTT. Translated: CASSPSGSSTDTQYF.

The chain has TRBV28 and TRBJ1-5; no reliable D call. Trimming removed 5 bases at V and 2 bases at J, with 10 bases between. The CDR3 has 14 residues. Germline values: CDR1 MDHEN, CDR2 SYDVKM. As DNA, the CDR3 is TGTGCCAGCAGTGTTGATACAGGCAATCAGCCCCAGCATTTT. Its protein product is CASSVDTGNQPQHF. Variable domain in full (rest from reference TRBV28 and TRBJ1-5): DVKVTQSSRYLVKRTGEKVFLECVQDMDHENMFWYRQDPGLGLRLIYFSYDVKMKEKGDIPEGYSVSREKKERFSLILESASTNQTSMYLCASSVDTGNQPQHFGDGTRLSIL.

V is TRBV4-2 and J is TRBJ2-3; the match to TRBD1 covers 8 bases. The CDR3 runs to 19 residues. The V gene's germline CDR1 is LGHNA and CDR2 YNFKEQ. The junction had 17 bases not matched to a gene; V was cut back by 4 bases and J by 2 bases. CDR3: CASSPRKRGQANYTDTQYF. CDR3 nucleotide sequence: TGTGCCAGCAGCCCCCGAAAAAGGGGACAGGCCAACTACACAGATACGCAGTATTTT.

This chain links TRBV30 with TRBJ1-3; possibly TRBD1 for D (6 bases). Germline values: CDR1 GTSNPN, CDR2 SVGIG (reference sequence). The V end lost 5 bases, the J end lost 2 bases, and 10 bases lay between the germline ends. This CDR3 region has 13 residues. The CDR3 DNA reads as TGTGCCTGGCATCCAGGGGCTGGAAACACCATATATTTT. This codes for CAWHPGAGNTIYF.

V and J are TRBV6-5 and TRBJ1-2, with 9 positions matching TRBD1. With 6 bases clipped from V and 6 bases from J, the junction kept 2 bases outside the gene matches. This CDR3 has 12 amino acids. Per germline, CDR1 MNHEY and CDR2 SVGAGI. DNA of the CDR3: TGTGCCAGCAGGGGACAGGGCCATGGCTACACCTTC. Translating gives CASRGQGHGYTF.

J is TRBJ1-1 and V is TRBV6-5; D may be TRBD1 (5 bases). V lost 3 bases and J 1 base, leaving 6 bases between the germline ends. The length of the CDR3 is 13 residues. Germline assignment: CDR1 MNHEY and CDR2 SVGAGI. CDR3 loop: CASSYRGNTEAFF. The CDR3, as DNA: TGTGCCAGCAGTTATAGGGGGAACACTGAAGCTTTCTTT.

This sequence joins TRBV7-3 and TRBJ2-1; 8 bases align to TRBD1. The ends lost 3 bases at V and 7 bases at J; junction bases unmatched: 5. Per the germline V gene, CDR1 is SGHTA and CDR2 is FQGTGA. CDR3 length equals 14 residues. CDR3: CASSFFTGGNEQFF. CDR3 coding DNA: TGTGCCAGCAGCTTTTTTACAGGGGGGAATGAGCAGTTCTTC.

The table lists this clone with a few counts. The V call is TRBV29-1, the J call TRBJ2-1; tentative D call: TRBD1 (6 bases). Germline assignment: CDR1 SQVTM and CDR2 ANQGSEA. The ends were cut back, 4 bases at V and 0 bases at J, with 19 bases in the middle. This CDR3 is 17 amino acids long. The CDR3 region has the DNA TGCAGCGTTGCTAGGATTCAGGGGTTGAGCTCCTACAATGAGCAGTTCTTC. Its translation: CSVARIQGLSSYNEQFF.

Remarks on this clone: The same CDR3 can be traced to other DNA sequences in this sample. The DNA for the CDR3 is TGTGCCAGCAGTCTACTAGCTCTAAGCTCCTACGAGCAGTACTTC. This translates into CASSLLALSSYEQYF. This chain connects TRBV28 to TRBJ2-7, with D perhaps TRBD2 (6 bases). Trimming left V 5 bases short and J 0 bases short, with 14 bases between. The germline V gene encodes CDR1 MDHEN and CDR2 SYDVKM. There are 15 residues in the CDR3. The full variable domain, rest sourced from reference TRBV28 and TRBJ2-7, is DVKVTQSSRYLVKRTGEKVFLECVQDMDHENMFWYRQDPGLGLRLIYFSYDVKMKEKGDIPEGYSVSREKKERFSLILESASTNQTSMYLCASSLLALSSYEQYFGPGTRLTVT.

The V and J genes are TRBV4-1 and TRBJ1-4; D is unclear. Between the trimmed V and J ends, which lost 1 base and 4 bases, there was a span of 10 bases. The CDR3 covers 15 residues. Looked up from germline, CDR1 is MGHRA and CDR2 is YSYEKL. CDR3 nucleotide sequence: TGCGCCAGCAGCCAAGTTGAGGGCAGTAATGAAAAACTGTTTTTT. This encodes CASSQVEGSNEKLFF.

This chain connects TRBV7-9 to TRBJ2-5; no definite D call. Per germline, CDR1 SEHNR and CDR2 FQNEAQ (reference sequence). V lost 3 bases to trimming and J lost 7 bases, with 12 bases between them. The CDR3 contains 13 residues. CDR3 residues: CASSFFSSLTQYF. The CDR3 nucleotides read TGTGCCAGCAGCTTTTTTAGTTCTCTGACCCAGTACTTC. The complete variable domain, with remaining parts taken from reference TRBV7-9 and TRBJ2-5, reads DTGVSQNPRHKITKRGQNVTFRCDPISEHNRLYWYRQTLGQGPEFLTYFQNEAQLEKSRLLSDRFSAERPKGSFSTLEIQRTEQGDSAMYLCASSFFSSLTQYFGPGTRLLVL.

The V call is TRBV6-1, the J call TRBJ1-2; 9 nucleotides match TRBD1. The CDR3 runs to 13 residues. Trimming at V came to 6 bases and at J to 6 bases, leaving 5 bases not matched to a gene. Germline V CDR1 and CDR2: MNHNS, SASEGT. The CDR3 DNA follows: TGTGCCAGCAGGAGGACAGGGGAGAATGGCTACACCTTC. Translation: CASRRTGENGYTF.

The chain joins TRBV28 to TRBJ2-5; D unclear. This CDR3 has 13 amino acids. Germline CDR1 reads MDHEN; CDR2 reads SYDVKM. With 7 bases removed from V and 5 bases from J, the gap between germline ends came to 14 bases. CDR3 nucleotides: TGTGCCAGCACCATCGGAGTCACTGAGACCCAGTACTTC. This gives the protein CASTIGVTETQYF.

V and J are TRBV5-6 and TRBJ2-1; 10 nucleotides agree with TRBD2. J was trimmed by 3 bases and V by 4 bases; bases with no gene match: 4. The CDR3 sequence is 15 residues long. The germline V gene has CDR1 SGHDT and CDR2 YYEEEE. The CDR3 here is CASSPGTSVYNEQFF. As DNA, the CDR3 is TGTGCCAGCAGCCCGGGGACTAGCGTCTACAATGAGCAGTTCTTC.

The chain carries TRBV28 and TRBJ2-7; maybe TRBD1 (6 bases). Per the germline V gene, CDR1 is MDHEN and CDR2 is SYDVKM. V lost 7 bases and J 6 bases, leaving 13 bases between the germline ends. The CDR3 is 12 amino acids. The CDR3 is CASTYQGSEQYF. CDR3 bases: TGTGCCAGCACCTACCAGGGGTCCGAGCAGTACTTC.

V is TRBV10-1 and J is TRBJ2-1; 11 bases match TRBD2. The ends lost 4 bases at V and 2 bases at J; junction bases unmatched: 1. CDR3 length: 15 residues. In germline, CDR1 is WNHNN, CDR2 SYGVQD (reference sequence). The CDR3 spells CASSGSGRAYNEQFF. In nucleotides, the CDR3 is TGCGCCAGCAGTGGTAGCGGGAGGGCCTACAATGAGCAGTTCTTC.

The chain carries TRBV19 and TRBJ1-1, with a tentative D call TRBD1 (5 bases). Trimming pared 6 bases from V and 0 bases from J, leaving 8 bases between. CDR3 length: 13 residues. The germline V gene encodes CDR1 LNHDA and CDR2 SQIVND (reference sequence). The CDR3 is CASRDTVNTEAFF. CDR3 nucleotide sequence: TGTGCCAGTAGGGACACAGTGAACACTGAAGCTTTCTTT.

This clone has a single count. This chain joins TRBV30 and TRBJ1-1; 7 positions agree with TRBD1. CDR1 is GTSNPN, CDR2 SVGIG, per germline (reference sequence). The V segment lost 2 bases and the J segment 1 base; nucleotides outside the gene matches: 1. The CDR3 has 13 amino acids. CDR3 protein: CAWSNRGNTEAFF. For the CDR3, the DNA is TGTGCCTGGAGTAACAGGGGGAACACTGAAGCTTTCTTT.

The chain employs TRBV11-2 and TRBJ2-2; 7 bases line up with TRBD1. V shed 3 bases, J shed 0 bases, and the junction held 4 bases outside the gene matches. The germline V gene has CDR1 SGHAT and CDR2 FQNNGV. The CDR3 length is 16 residues. In DNA, the CDR3 is TGTGCCAGCAGCTTCCGACAGGGAACGAACACCGGGGAGCTGTTTTTT. Protein: CASSFRQGTNTGELFF.

The chain combines TRBV7-9 with TRBJ1-1; weak D call: TRBD1 (5 bases). With 3 bases removed from V and 5 bases from J, the gap between germline ends came to 7 bases. CDR3 length: 12 residues. Germline CDR1 reads SEHNR; CDR2 reads FQNEAQ (reference sequence). DNA for the CDR3: TGTGCCAGCAGCTTTGCAGGGACTGAAGCTTTCTTT. Its protein is CASSFAGTEAFF. Together with reference TRBV7-9 and TRBJ1-1, the CDR3 gives the full variable domain: DTGVSQNPRHKITKRGQNVTFRCDPISEHNRLYWYRQTLGQGPEFLTYFQNEAQLEKSRLLSDRFSAERPKGSFSTLEIQRTEQGDSAMYLCASSFAGTEAFFGQGTRLTVV.